Listed below are T cell receptor beta chains from one sample, sequenced in a study of response to subunit inactivated influenza vaccine. TCRdb ran MiXCR on the RT-PCR reads and lists one entry per CDR3 protein. The sample yields about 520,000 distinct CDR3 sequences, more than 7% seen once. The sample was PBMCs from blood, taken around 25 months after vaccination. Receptor source: a man aged 50-75 years who received an inactivated influenza vaccine. CDR3s include the opening cysteine and the closing phenylalanine or tryptophan. A D gene is named only where the DNA matches it firmly. The listing skips clone size in some rows; elsewhere it reads once, few, many or a size class.

d_gene: TRBD1
v_gene: TRBV2
j_gene: TRBJ2-7
abundance: NA
CDR3nt: TGTGCCAGCAGTGGGGGTACAGGGGGTTTTAACGGAAGTGAGCAGTACTTC
CDR3aa: CASSGGTGGFNGSEQYF

d_gene: NA
v_gene: TRBV2
j_gene: TRBJ2-5
abundance: few
CDR3nt: TGTGCCAGCAGTGAATCTTTTCCGCGGGGTCAAGAGACCCAGTACTTC
CDR3aa: CASSESFPRGQETQYF

d_gene: NA
v_gene: TRBV12-3/TRBV12-4
j_gene: TRBJ1-5
abundance: few
CDR3nt: TGTGCCAGCAGTTTGGGGCCGTTTGGCAATCAGCCCCAGCATTTT
CDR3aa: CASSLGPFGNQPQHF

d_gene: NA
v_gene: TRBV28
j_gene: TRBJ2-5
abundance: few
CDR3nt: TGTGCCAGCAGGGAGAAAGAGACCCAGTACTTC
CDR3aa: CASREKETQYF

d_gene: NA
v_gene: TRBV6-2/TRBV6-3
j_gene: TRBJ2-7
abundance: few
CDR3nt: TGTGCCAGCAGTTACCCACCGGGACTCCAAAACTCCTACGAGCAGTACTTC
CDR3aa: CASSYPPGLQNSYEQYF

d_gene: NA
v_gene: TRBV28
j_gene: TRBJ2-5
abundance: NA
CDR3nt: TGTGCCAGCAGAAGGGAGTTGGAGACCCAGTACTTC
CDR3aa: CASRRELETQYF

d_gene: NA
v_gene: TRBV12-3/TRBV12-4
j_gene: TRBJ2-7
abundance: NA
CDR3nt: TGTGCCAGCGGCCACCGCACCCACGAGCAGTACTTC
CDR3aa: CASGHRTHEQYF

d_gene: NA
v_gene: TRBV7-9
j_gene: TRBJ1-1
abundance: NA
CDR3nt: TGTGCCAGCAGCTTAGTACTTCTGAATCGTAGCACTGAAGCTTTCTTT
CDR3aa: CASSLVLLNRSTEAFF

d_gene: NA
v_gene: TRBV5-6
j_gene: TRBJ2-1
abundance: many
CDR3nt: TGTGCCAGCAGCAGAACAGGGTTCAATGAGCAGTTCTTC
CDR3aa: CASSRTGFNEQFF

d_gene: NA
v_gene: TRBV12-3/TRBV12-4
j_gene: TRBJ2-3
abundance: many
CDR3nt: TGTGCCAGCAGTTTTAGCCGCGGCACAGATACGCAGTATTTT
CDR3aa: CASSFSRGTDTQYF

d_gene: TRBD1
v_gene: TRBV20-1
j_gene: TRBJ2-1
abundance: NA
CDR3nt: TGCAGTGCGATCGACAGGGATATTGAGCAGTTCTTC
CDR3aa: CSAIDRDIEQFF

d_gene: TRBD1
v_gene: TRBV4-2
j_gene: TRBJ1-6
abundance: few
CDR3nt: TGTGCCAGCAGCCAGGGGATGGACAGGGGCTTATTTTCACCCCTCCACTTT
CDR3aa: CASSQGMDRGLFSPLHF

d_gene: NA
v_gene: TRBV10-3
j_gene: TRBJ2-5
abundance: few
CDR3nt: TGTGCCATCAGTGAGTACCGCGGGGTCGAAAAGGAGACCCAGTACTTC
CDR3aa: CAISEYRGVEKETQYF

d_gene: NA
v_gene: TRBV3-1
j_gene: TRBJ2-7
abundance: many
CDR3nt: TGTGCCAGCAGCCTCACGCAGAACCCTTACGAGCAGTACTTC
CDR3aa: CASSLTQNPYEQYF

d_gene: NA
v_gene: TRBV4-1
j_gene: TRBJ2-5
abundance: many
CDR3nt: TGCGCCAGCAGCTTAAGCGAGGGGAGGAAGGAGACCCAGTACTTC
CDR3aa: CASSLSEGRKETQYF

d_gene: NA
v_gene: TRBV12-3/TRBV12-4
j_gene: TRBJ2-4
abundance: NA
CDR3nt: TGTGCCAGCAGTTTAGAGGGTCTAGCCAAAAACATTCAGTACTTC
CDR3aa: CASSLEGLAKNIQYF

d_gene: NA
v_gene: TRBV4-1
j_gene: TRBJ2-1
abundance: few
CDR3nt: TGCGCCAGCAGCCAAGATCCTGGACCGGGGAATGAGCAGTTCTTC
CDR3aa: CASSQDPGPGNEQFF

d_gene: TRBD1
v_gene: TRBV20-1
j_gene: TRBJ1-5
abundance: many
CDR3nt: TGCAGTGCTGGACAGGGGGCTTCCAATCAGCCCCAGCATTTT
CDR3aa: CSAGQGASNQPQHF

d_gene: NA
v_gene: TRBV20-1
j_gene: TRBJ2-3
abundance: many
CDR3nt: TGCAGTGCTAGCATTCTAGGGTTTGCTAGCACAGATACGCAGTATTTT
CDR3aa: CSASILGFASTDTQYF